This record looks at one TCR beta chain sequence and its context. Antigen specificity is unknown. The CDR3 spans 11 residues. CDR1 is SQVTM, CDR2 ANQGSEA, per germline. Trimming pared 1 base from V and 5 bases from J, leaving 6 bases between. The repertoire was sequenced with immunoSEQ multiplex PCR; TCRdb's copy has only in-frame clones and lacks some. The sample carries about 38,000 clones, around 89% recorded once. These data belong to a study of OX40 agonist ivuxolimab in advanced cancers. Study-level points and caveats: Low levels of normalized T-cell clonal expansion also appeared in some nonresponders.

Autoimmune disease history or systemic immunosuppression led to patients being barred. The sequenced sample was CD4+ or CD8+ T cells sorted from blood, obtained in a trial of the OX40 agonist ivuxolimab. The TCR comes from an adult with an advanced solid tumor such as melanoma, head and neck, liver or kidney cancer. This chain uses TRBV29-1 with TRBJ2-7; D not certain. CDR3 bases: TGCAGCGTTGAAGGGGGAAACGAGCAGTACTTC. It translates to CSVEGGNEQYF.